This TCR beta chain derives from a study of T cells expressing NK-cell markers (dated by TCRdb to 2020 to 2022). A note on the overall study: Seven to nine donors provided sorted CD3+CD56+NKG2C+, CD3+CD56+NKG2C- and CD3+CD56-NKG2C+ T-cell subsets, whose TCR beta-chain repertoires were profiled. Libraries were sequenced as 2 x 150 bp reads on Illumina HiSeq 2000/2500, MiSeq or NextSeq. Among the eight sequenced donors, seven were HCMV-seropositive and one was HCMV-seronegative. Randomly selected healthy volunteers, three men and five women, were used as the eight sequenced donors. What the research found in general, with its limitations: For 5 or 6 donors, the dominant CD3+CD56+NKG2C+ clonotypes were among the top 10 CD8+ clonotypes and accounted for roughly 1.0-8% of CD8+ T cells. It remained unclear whether the expanded NKG2C-expressing T cell clones were specific for HCMV antigens. Those dominant clonotypes were again the most abundant among CD3+CD56-NKG2C+ cells in several donors, at about 28.3-60.1%.

Sequenced using an Illumina HiSeq 2000. The TCR beta cDNA libraries were made using 5'RACE template switching, a step that added both a universal primer site and unique molecular identifiers. cDNA synthesis was primed from the TCR beta constant segment and was followed by two successive PCR amplification steps. From the authors' description of their analysis: MIGEC was used to demultiplex reads and group the reads by UMI, and MiTCR was used to assemble and quantify clonotypes. To exclude erroneous sequences, only TCR cDNA sequences supported by at least two reads were retained. Downstream repertoire analysis used the tcR package, and clonotypes were matched across fractions by CDR3 nucleotide sequence plus V segment. VDJmatch was used to annotate antigen specificity against VDJdb, with one amino acid substitution allowed in CDR3. TCRdb reprocessed the reads and lists each CDR3 protein sequence as a single entry, with no DNA. TCRdb's processing, not the authors', yielded these V and J calls. The sample table on file contains 300,000 to 500,000 distinct CDR3 sequences. Of the sample, roughly a tenth is held by the ten largest clones.

Notes on this clonotype: This clone's antigen is unknown.

To determine HCMV serostatus, a commercial ELISA kit was used to detect HCMV-specific IgG in serum. Ficoll density gradient centrifugation was used to isolate peripheral blood mononuclear cells from blood. This TCR was sampled from a woman aged 45-65 years in good health. Donor details come from another sample of the same person, matched by shared clones. The sequenced sample consisted of blood T cells: a sorted CD56 or NKG2C T cell subset, CD4+ or CD8+ T cells, or bulk PBMC T cells (not recorded which).

The CDR3 sequence is CAISASPVAGGYEQYF. The chain joins TRBV10-3 to TRBJ2-7; TCRdb names TRBD2, which stays unverified in the absence of DNA. The CDR3 sequence holds 16 residues, the cysteine and phenylalanine included. The record lacks a DNA sequence. CDR1 and CDR2 were assigned from the germline V gene as ENHRY and SYGVKD.